Presented here are 13 T cell receptor beta chains from one specimen sequenced in a study of response to subunit inactivated influenza vaccine. TCRdb reanalysed the RT-PCR reads using MiXCR and keeps one entry per CDR3 protein. The sample carries hundreds of thousands of distinct CDR3 sequences, 14% recorded once. Source: PBMCs from blood, taken less than 15 days before vaccination. The receptors here all came from a middle-aged man who received an inactivated influenza vaccine.

This clonotype was counted between two and nine times. This chain joins TRBV7-9 and TRBJ1-2, with TRBD1 identical over 9 bases. Per the germline V gene, CDR1 is SEHNR and CDR2 is FQNEAQ (reference sequence). The V and J ends lost 5 bases and 10 bases, in that order; junction bases with no gene match: 5. The CDR3 extends over 12 amino acids. The CDR3 nucleotides read TGTGCCAGCAGCGGGGGGACAGGGCTCTACACCTTC. Translation: CASSGGTGLYTF.

In this sample, this clonotype turned up many times. V usage is TRBV20-1 and J usage is TRBJ1-5, with 9 bases fitting TRBD1. This CDR3 has 14 residues. Germline V gene sequence: CDR1 DFQATT, CDR2 SNEGSKA (reference sequence). V was clipped by 6 bases and J by 4 bases; unmatched bases: 7. The CDR3 bases are TGCAGTGCCCATATGGGACAGGGAAATCAGCCCCAGCATTTT. Protein sequence: CSAHMGQGNQPQHF.

This clonotype was observed many times. The chain combines TRBV28 with TRBJ2-1; TRBD1 matches 9 bases. The CDR3 is 13 residues long. V was pared by 6 bases and J by 7 bases, with 4 bases of the junction left unmatched. CDR1 and CDR2 from the germline V gene are MDHEN and SYDVKM. CDR3 nucleotides: TGTGCCAGCAGAGGACAGGGGAGAAATGAGCAGTTCTTC. Residues: CASRGQGRNEQFF.

The chain couples TRBV12-3 or TRBV12-4 to TRBJ2-5; D is undetermined. The V gene lost 7 bases and the J gene lost 4 bases, with 10 bases spanning the gap. The CDR3 is made up of 12 amino acids. CDR3 sequence reads: CASKGLGETQYF. The CDR3 DNA reads as TGTGCCAGCAAAGGGCTAGGAGAGACCCAGTACTTC.

The chain couples TRBV14 to TRBJ1-2, with 7 positions matching TRBD1. Germline lookup yields CDR1 SGHDN and CDR2 FVKESK. This CDR3 has 16 amino acids. With 2 bases clipped from V and 8 bases from J, the junction kept 14 bases outside the gene matches. The CDR3 sequence is CASSQRGPTGPFGYTF. In DNA form, the CDR3 reads TGTGCCAGCAGCCAAAGGGGCCCGACAGGGCCCTTCGGCTACACCTTC.

This clonotype was seen repeatedly, ten times or more. The V gene is TRBV29-1, the J gene TRBJ2-5; D might be TRBD1 or TRBD2, each matching 6 bases. The germline gives CDR1 SQVTM, CDR2 ANQGSEA. V dropped 3 bases and J dropped 2 bases, with 10 bases sitting between them. There are 13 residues in the CDR3. The CDR3 DNA sequence: TGCAGCGTTGACGGCGGGACACAAGAGACCCAGTACTTC. The encoded protein is CSVDGGTQETQYF.

The rearrangement joins TRBV19 to TRBJ1-5; a possible D gene is TRBD1 (6 bases). This CDR3 spans 15 amino acids. Looked up from germline, CDR1 is LNHDA and CDR2 is SQIVND (reference sequence). The V end lost 3 bases, the J end lost 0 bases, and 9 bases lay between the germline ends. In DNA, the CDR3 is TGTGCCAGTAGTATGATGGACAGTAGCAATCAGCCCCAGCATTTT. Translating it yields CASSMMDSSNQPQHF.

This clonotype was detected only a few times. The chain uses TRBV20-1 and TRBJ2-5, with TRBD2 identical over 10 bases. V shed 6 bases and J 5 bases; nucleotides not matched to a gene: 6. The CDR3 has 13 residues. From germline, CDR1 is DFQATT and CDR2 SNEGSKA (reference sequence). The CDR3 region has the DNA TGCAGTGCCCCAGCGGGGGGGCGGGAGACCCAGTACTTC. Encoded protein: CSAPAGGRETQYF.

This clonotype was seen only a few times. The chain is built from TRBV12-3 or TRBV12-4 and TRBJ2-5, with D tentatively TRBD2 (5 bases). V was clipped by 2 bases and J by 7 bases, with 14 bases between them. The CDR3 is made up of 14 amino acids. In DNA form, the CDR3 reads TGTGCCAGCAGTTTAACATCGGGGTCAGGGACCCAGTACTTC. Protein product: CASSLTSGSGTQYF.

This clonotype was recorded a few times. This chain links TRBV20-1 with TRBJ2-2; D uncertain. Germline V gives CDR1 DFQATT, CDR2 SNEGSKA (reference sequence). The CDR3 has 15 residues. Between the trimmed V and J ends, which lost 6 bases and 0 bases, there was a span of 14 bases. CDR3 amino acids: CSAAVKVANTGELFF. In nucleotides, the CDR3 is TGCAGTGCCGCTGTAAAGGTCGCGAACACCGGGGAGCTGTTTTTT.

V and J are TRBV7-2 and TRBJ2-5; 11 positions agree with TRBD1. From germline, CDR1 is SGHTA and CDR2 FQGNSA. CDR3 length: 15 amino acids. The V and J ends lost 6 bases and 7 bases, in that order; junction bases with no gene match: 10. The CDR3 loop is CASSTRSGQGGTQYF. The CDR3 coding sequence is TGTGCCAGCAGTACCCGATCGGGACAGGGGGGGACCCAGTACTTC.

The chain recombines TRBV2 with TRBJ2-7; 8 bases match TRBD1. Germline V gene lookup returns CDR1 SNHLY and CDR2 FYNNEI. The CDR3 has 15 residues. The J segment lost 3 bases and the V segment lost 6 bases, leaving 10 bases of the junction unmatched. The CDR3 region has the DNA TGTGCCAGCAGGCTTGAGGGACAGGCTTTCTACGAGCAGTACTTC. Translated, it gives CASRLEGQAFYEQYF.

This clonotype has a count of ten or more. V usage is TRBV28 and J usage is TRBJ2-7; 11 nucleotides line up with TRBD2. V dropped 3 bases and J dropped 4; count of bases not matched to a gene: 2. CDR1 is MDHEN, CDR2 SYDVKM, per germline. The CDR3 loop spans 14 amino acids. This chain's CDR3 is CASSFSGRGYEQYF. The CDR3 DNA reads as TGTGCCAGCAGTTTTAGCGGGAGGGGATACGAGCAGTACTTC. The full variable domain, rest sourced from reference TRBV28 and TRBJ2-7, is DVKVTQSSRYLVKRTGEKVFLECVQDMDHENMFWYRQDPGLGLRLIYFSYDVKMKEKGDIPEGYSVSREKKERFSLILESASTNQTSMYLCASSFSGRGYEQYFGPGTRLTVT.